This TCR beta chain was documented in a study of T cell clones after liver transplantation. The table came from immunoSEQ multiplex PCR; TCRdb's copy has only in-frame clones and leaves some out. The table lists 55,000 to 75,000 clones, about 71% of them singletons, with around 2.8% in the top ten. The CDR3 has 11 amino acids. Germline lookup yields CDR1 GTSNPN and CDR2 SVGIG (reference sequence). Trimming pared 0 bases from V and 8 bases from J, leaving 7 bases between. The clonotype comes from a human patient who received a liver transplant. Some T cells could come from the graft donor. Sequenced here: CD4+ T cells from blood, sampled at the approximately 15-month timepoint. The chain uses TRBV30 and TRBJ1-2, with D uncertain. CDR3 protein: CAWSVLVGYTF. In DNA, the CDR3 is TGTGCCTGGAGTGTCCTAGTAGGCTACACCTTC.